Sequencing of this T cell receptor (beta chain) was carried out in a study of OX40 agonist ivuxolimab in advanced cancers. Profiling relied on immunoSEQ multiplex PCR, and the TCRdb table lists in-frame clones only, not all of them. The table has 48,000 or so clones, around 84% seen once. The CDR3 totals 14 residues. V dropped 0 bases and J dropped 2 bases, with 7 bases sitting between them. CDR1 is SGHRS and CDR2 is YFSETQ in the germline V gene. Enrollment shut out patients with autoimmune disease history or systemic immunosuppression. The chain links TRBV5-1 to TRBJ2-3; D not resolved. The sample in question was CD4+ or CD8+ T cells sorted from blood, obtained in a trial of the OX40 agonist ivuxolimab. The receptor was derived from an adult with an advanced solid tumor such as melanoma, head and neck, liver or kidney cancer. CDR3 sequence reads: CASSLGRATDTQYF. CDR3 coding DNA: TGCGCCAGCAGCTTGGGACGGGCCACAGATACGCAGTATTTT.